A single T cell receptor beta chain is shown here with its context. This sample was taken from a study of blood T cell repertoires in COVID-19. Study-level background: Acute and convalescent COVID-19 specimens originated in the United States, Italy and Spain. Nucleic acid was either cDNA or gDNA, and it came from T cells, B-cell-depleted T cells, or PBMCs.

V was cut by 3 bases and J by 3 bases, with 15 bases left in between. Germline V lookup: CDR1 KGHSH, CDR2 LQKENI. This CDR3 contains 15 residues. Enrolled during active infection, Seattle patients were then followed longitudinally. Original processing methods: Estimation of nucleated cell counts relied on the amplification of reference gene primers. TCRdb's table, derived via immunoSEQ multiplex PCR, lists solely in-frame clones and lacks some. That table furnishes V, J and clone size, whereas the DNA furnished D and trimming. The table has roughly 570,000 clones, less than 90% seen once. The chain has TRBV18 and TRBJ2-7; a weak D match, TRBD1 (5 bases). Sequencing was carried out using peripheral blood. The origin of this receptor is a woman aged 50 to 65 with COVID-19, enrolled during active disease. DNA of the CDR3: TGTGCCAGCTCACCCGACAGTTGGGCACTCTACGAGCAGTACTTC. Its translation is CASSPDSWALYEQYF.